This T cell receptor beta chain was sequenced during a study of OX40 agonist ivuxolimab in advanced cancers. At the level of the study: One hepatocellular carcinoma and two cutaneous melanoma patients partially responded.

Trimming cost V 0 bases and J 5 bases, with 7 bases left between them. The CDR3 extends over 12 amino acids. CDR1 and CDR2 (germline): SQVTM, ANQGSEA. This clone has just one count. Some clones are missing from TCRdb's copy, which holds only in-frame ones; the method was immunoSEQ multiplex PCR. The data contain more than 15,000 clones, roughly 80% of them singletons. The gene calls are TRBV29-1 and TRBJ1-2, with unresolved D. Material: CD4+ or CD8+ T cells sorted from blood, obtained in a trial of the OX40 agonist ivuxolimab. This receptor was identified in an adult with an advanced solid tumor such as melanoma, head and neck, liver or kidney cancer. The CDR3 here is CSVEDSLYGYTF. For the CDR3, the DNA is TGCAGCGTTGAAGACAGTCTTTATGGCTACACCTTC. Full variable domain (rest looked up from reference TRBV29-1 and TRBJ1-2): SAVISQKPSRDICQRGTSLTIQCQVDSQVTMMFWYRQQPGQSLTLIATANQGSEATYESGFVIDKFPISRPNLTFSTLTVSNMSPEDSSIYLCSVEDSLYGYTFGSGTRLTVV.